The 23 T cell receptor beta chains given below trace back to one sample, sequenced in a study of blood T cell repertoires in COVID-19. Repertoires were generated with immunoSEQ multiplex PCR, while TCRdb's copy carries only in-frame clones and drops some. The sample holds 250,000 to 400,000 clones, more than 70% seen once. The sample comprised peripheral blood. Every receptor here comes from a woman in her twenties or thirties with COVID-19, enrolled during active disease.

The chain links TRBV5-1 to TRBJ1-1; 7 bases line up with TRBD1. The CDR3 has 14 amino acids. The germline V gene has CDR1 SGHRS and CDR2 YFSETQ. The J segment lost 5 bases and the V segment lost 0 bases, leaving 4 bases of the junction unmatched. The CDR3 coding sequence is TGCGCCAGCAGCTTGGCGACAGGGCGGACTGAAGCTTTCTTT. Residues: CASSLATGRTEAFF. The variable domain in full, with the rest retrieved from reference TRBV5-1 and TRBJ1-1, is KAGVTQTPRYLIKTRGQQVTLSCSPISGHRSVSWYQQTPGQGLQFLFEYFSETQRNKGNFPGRFSGRQFSNSRSEMNVSTLELGDSALYLCASSLATGRTEAFFGQGTRLTVV.

This chain uses TRBV19 with TRBJ2-2; 7 nucleotides align to TRBD2. The junction had 12 bases not matched to a gene; V was cut back by 3 bases and J by 2 bases. The CDR3 length is 18 residues. The germline V gene encodes CDR1 LNHDA and CDR2 SQIVND (reference sequence). The DNA for the CDR3 is TGTGCCAGTAGTATTTTGGGGGGGAGGACTGTTAACACCGGGGAGCTGTTTTTT. Translating gives CASSILGGRTVNTGELFF.

This clone was detected once. The chain carries TRBV2 and TRBJ2-2; D remains unclear. CDR1 is SNHLY, CDR2 FYNNEI, per germline. The CDR3 length is 15 residues. V was cut by 4 bases and J by 0 bases, with 9 bases left in between. CDR3 in DNA: TGTGCCAGCAGTGTCGAGGAAGCGAACACCGGGGAGCTGTTTTTT. Translation: CASSVEEANTGELFF.

This clone occurred once. V usage is TRBV5-5 and J usage is TRBJ1-2; a weak D match, TRBD1 (6 bases). The CDR3 consists of 15 residues. V shed 2 bases and J shed 1 base, with 12 bases lying between them. Per germline, CDR1 SGHKS and CDR2 YYEKEE (reference sequence). CDR3 sequence reads: CASSFTGSGNYGYTF. In DNA, the CDR3 is TGTGCCAGCAGCTTTACAGGGTCGGGTAACTATGGCTACACCTTC.

This clone appeared a single time. The chain carries TRBV7-2 and TRBJ2-5; D is unresolved. Trimming shortened V by 2 bases and J by 5 bases, and 9 bases separated the two germline ends. The germline CDR1 and CDR2 sequences are SGHTA and FQGNSA. This CDR3 is built from 13 residues. The CDR3 loop is CASSLQRGETQYF. Written as DNA, the CDR3 is TGTGCCAGCAGCTTACAACGCGGCGAGACCCAGTACTTC.

The gene calls are TRBV29-1 and TRBJ1-2; no reliable D call. The germline CDR1 and CDR2 sequences are SQVTM and ANQGSEA. CDR3 length: 12 amino acids. The CDR3 DNA reads as TGCAGTGCATTTACTATAAACTATGGCTACACCTTC. Amino acids: CSAFTINYGYTF.

This clone was picked up a small number of times. The rearrangement joins TRBV2 to TRBJ2-2; weak D call: TRBD1 (6 bases). The V and J ends lost 4 bases and 2 bases respectively, with 14 bases between them. Germline V gene data show CDR1 as SNHLY and CDR2 as FYNNEI. The length of the CDR3 is 16 residues. The CDR3 reads CASSGTAGTNTGELFF. The CDR3 bases are TGTGCCAGCAGTGGCACCGCAGGGACAAACACCGGGGAGCTGTTTTTT.

The chain uses TRBV4-2 and TRBJ2-2; 8 bases agree with TRBD2. The length of the CDR3 is 19 residues. Looked up from germline, CDR1 is LGHNA and CDR2 is YNFKEQ. After removal of 1 base from V and 1 base from J, the junction contained 11 bases not matched to a gene. The CDR3 region is CASSQGLGGGTLNTGELFF. The DNA for the CDR3 is TGTGCCAGCAGCCAAGGGTTAGGCGGGGGGACCTTGAACACCGGGGAGCTGTTTTTT.

The V gene is TRBV19, the J gene TRBJ1-2; D ambiguous. The V end lost 6 bases, the J end lost 4 bases, and 27 bases lay between the germline ends. CDR1 LNHDA and CDR2 SQIVND come from the germline V gene (reference sequence). The CDR3 runs to 18 residues. The CDR3 DNA is TGTGCCAGTAGACCCGGGAGGGAGCGGCTCTCTAAAGTCTATGGCTACACCTTC. The encoded protein is CASRPGRERLSKVYGYTF.

J is TRBJ1-2 and V is TRBV3-1 (or the pseudogene TRBV3-2); perhaps TRBD1 as D (6 bases). The germline V gene has CDR1 LGHDT and CDR2 YNNKEL (reference sequence). The CDR3 has 14 residues. V lost 4 bases and J 3 bases, leaving 12 bases between the germline ends. In DNA form, the CDR3 reads TGTGCCAGCAGCCGGACAGCAGAAGACTATGGCTACACCTTC. Translation: CASSRTAEDYGYTF.

V gene TRBV14 combines with J gene TRBJ1-1, with D hard to call. CDR1 SGHDN and CDR2 FVKESK come from the germline V gene. V was trimmed by 6 bases and J by 1 base, leaving 6 bases between them. The CDR3 is 12 amino acids. The CDR3 loop is CASRGGNTEAFF. CDR3 nucleotides: TGTGCCAGCAGGGGAGGGAACACTGAAGCTTTCTTT.

The rearrangement uses TRBV6-1 and TRBJ1-5; 8 bases line up with TRBD1. Germline V lookup: CDR1 MNHNS, CDR2 SASEGT. Trimming cost V 0 bases and J 6 bases; bases outside gene matches: 4. This CDR3 has 15 amino acids. CDR3 nucleotide sequence: TGTGCCAGCAGTGAAGCAACAGGGGGGGGTCAGCCCCAGCATTTT. This encodes CASSEATGGGQPQHF.

This chain joins TRBV6-1 and TRBJ1-4; D is uncertain. Germline V gene data show CDR1 as MNHNS and CDR2 as SASEGT. The CDR3 length is 13 residues. With 0 bases removed from V and 8 bases from J, the gap between germline ends came to 7 bases. The CDR3: CASSEALREKLFF. CDR3 nucleotide sequence: TGTGCCAGCAGTGAAGCGCTCAGGGAAAAACTGTTTTTT.

This chain's CDR3 is CASSLAPDRLYNEQFF. CDR3 DNA sequence: TGCGCCAGCAGCTTGGCCCCCGATAGACTCTACAATGAGCAGTTCTTC. The J gene is TRBJ2-1, the V gene TRBV5-1; D gene ambiguous. The germline gives CDR1 SGHRS, CDR2 YFSETQ. CDR3 length: 16 amino acids. Between the trimmed V and J ends, which lost 0 bases and 3 bases, there was a span of 13 bases.

The V and J genes are TRBV5-4 and TRBJ2-3, with D maybe TRBD1 (7 bases). Trimming took 4 bases from V and 0 from J, leaving 12 bases between them. There are 15 residues in the CDR3. Germline assignment: CDR1 SGHNT and CDR2 YYREEE (reference sequence). The CDR3 spells CASSPRGTSTDTQYF. DNA for the CDR3: TGTGCCAGCAGCCCCAGGGGGACTAGCACAGATACGCAGTATTTT.

This chain links TRBV14 with TRBJ1-2; D remains ambiguous. Per germline, CDR1 SGHDN and CDR2 FVKESK. The V and J ends lost 0 bases and 7 bases respectively, with 18 bases between them. There are 16 residues in the CDR3. The CDR3 spells CASSQESGSSLGGYTF. As DNA, the CDR3 is TGTGCCAGCAGCCAAGAATCAGGTTCGTCACTCGGTGGCTACACCTTC.

The J gene is TRBJ2-3, the V gene TRBV7-6; 7 nucleotides align to TRBD2. The V and J ends lost 0 bases and 0 bases, in that order; junction bases with no gene match: 6. The CDR3 has 17 amino acids. The germline gives CDR1 SGHVS, CDR2 FNYEAQ. CDR3 residues: CASSLARTRFSTDTQYF. The CDR3 bases are TGTGCCAGCAGCTTAGCTCGGACTAGATTTAGCACAGATACGCAGTATTTT. Full variable domain (rest looked up from reference TRBV7-6 and TRBJ2-3): GAGVSQSPRYKVTKRGQDVALRCDPISGHVSLYWYRQALGQGPEFLTYFNYEAQQDKSGLPNDRFSAERPEGSISTLTIQRTEQRDSAMYRCASSLARTRFSTDTQYFGPGTRLTVL.

The chain is built from TRBV3-1 (or the pseudogene TRBV3-2) and TRBJ2-1; D call uncertain. This CDR3 comprises 14 residues. In germline, CDR1 is LGHDT, CDR2 YNNKEL (reference sequence). Trimming removed 0 bases from V and 7 bases from J, with 10 bases in between. DNA of the CDR3: TGTGCCAGCAGCCAAGATCCCAGCGATAATGAGCAGTTCTTC. Amino acids: CASSQDPSDNEQFF.

The V gene is TRBV5-1, the J gene TRBJ2-1, with TRBD2 identical over 7 bases. CDR1 is SGHRS and CDR2 is YFSETQ in the germline V gene. The CDR3 loop spans 13 amino acids. V was pared by 4 bases and J by 6 bases, with 4 bases of the junction left unmatched. CDR3 sequence reads: CASSPGTTNEQFF. In nucleotides, the CDR3 is TGCGCCAGCAGCCCCGGGACTACCAATGAGCAGTTCTTC.

The chain carries TRBV5-5 and TRBJ1-3; 7 positions agree with TRBD1. V gave up 4 bases and J gave up 0 bases; unmatched junction bases: 13. The CDR3 sequence is 18 residues long. Germline CDR1 is SGHKS and CDR2 is YYEKEE (reference sequence). The CDR3 region is CASSPNLGQPFSGNTIYF. CDR3 bases: TGTGCCAGCAGCCCCAACCTGGGACAGCCGTTCTCTGGAAACACCATATATTTT.

This chain uses TRBV9 with TRBJ1-2, with 12 bases aligning to TRBD1. The germline CDR1 and CDR2 sequences are SGDLS and YYNGEE. The CDR3 has 18 residues. The V segment lost 4 bases and the J segment 4 bases; nucleotides outside the gene matches: 14. In DNA form, the CDR3 reads TGTGCCAGCAGCACCCACCGGGACAGGGGGCGTTTTGGCTATGGCTACACCTTC. It encodes CASSTHRDRGRFGYGYTF.

V gene TRBV4-1 combines with J gene TRBJ1-1, with 8 bases that match TRBD1. The CDR3 loop spans 14 amino acids. V lost 4 bases, J lost 5 bases, and 6 bases stayed unmatched. The V gene's germline CDR1 is MGHRA and CDR2 YSYEKL. The DNA for the CDR3 is TGCGCCAGCAGCCTCATAAACAGGGGGACTGAAGCTTTCTTT. Its translation is CASSLINRGTEAFF.

The CDR3 region is CASSYPGPRESGYTF. For the CDR3, the DNA is TGTGCCAGCAGTTACCCCGGGCCGAGGGAGAGCGGCTACACCTTC. The J gene is TRBJ1-2, the V gene TRBV6-6; D is uncertain. From germline, CDR1 is MNHNY and CDR2 SVGAGI (reference sequence). The CDR3 contains 15 residues. V lost 2 bases and J 8 bases, leaving 18 bases between the germline ends.